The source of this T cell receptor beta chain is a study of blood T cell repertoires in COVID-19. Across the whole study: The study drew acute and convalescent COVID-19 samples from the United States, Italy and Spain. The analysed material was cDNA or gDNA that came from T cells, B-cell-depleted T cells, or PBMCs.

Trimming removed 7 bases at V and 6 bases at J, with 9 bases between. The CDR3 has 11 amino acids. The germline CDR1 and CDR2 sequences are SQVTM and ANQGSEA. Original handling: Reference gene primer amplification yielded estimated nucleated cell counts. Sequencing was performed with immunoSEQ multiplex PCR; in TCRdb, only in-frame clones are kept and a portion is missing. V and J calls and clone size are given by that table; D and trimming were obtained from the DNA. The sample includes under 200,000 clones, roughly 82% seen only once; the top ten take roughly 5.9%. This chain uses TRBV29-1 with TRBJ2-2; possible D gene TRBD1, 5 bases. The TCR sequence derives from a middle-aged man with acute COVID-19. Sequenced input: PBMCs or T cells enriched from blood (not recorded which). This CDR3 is CSGQLAGELFF. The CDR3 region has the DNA TGCAGCGGACAGTTGGCCGGGGAGCTGTTTTTT.